This T cell receptor beta chain was sequenced during a study of blood T cells in healthy people across ages. Then a second PCR, running about 6 to 11 cycles, was carried out with a sample-barcoded 5' primer and a J-beta primer mix. CDR3-containing paired-end reads numbering at least 2.5 million came from each sample. TCRdb ran MiXCR on the 5' RACE reads and lists one entry per CDR3 protein. The sample records 780,000 or so distinct CDR3 sequences, roughly 25% being singletons. As to this clonotype: Its antigen is not known.

Study-level findings and limits: Age showed a roughly linear inverse relationship with TCR beta diversity per million T cells.

The germline CDR1 and CDR2 sequences are KGHSH and LQKENI. This CDR3 spans 15 amino acids. The V and J ends lost 2 bases and 5 bases, in that order; junction bases with no gene match: 8. The same specimen was also included in a second study, on T cells of mothers and their children.

Specimen: blood. The clonotype was recovered from a boy aged 10-17 years in good health. This chain joins TRBV18 and TRBJ2-7; 8 positions agree with TRBD1. The CDR3 DNA reads TGTGCCAGCTCACCAGTCTGGACAGGGACGGACGAGCAGTACTTC. Translated, it gives CASSPVWTGTDEQYF.